This T cell receptor beta chain derives from a study of T-cell reconstitution after alpha-beta-depleted transplantation in children (dated by TCRdb to 2016 to 2017). Broadly, across the study: The study quantitatively tracked T-cell immune reconstitution after TCRalphabeta/CD19-depleted allogeneic hematopoietic cell transplantation in children using TCR repertoire profiling.

The treatment or condition label of this sample denotes: allogeneic hematopoietic cell transplantation with graft depleted of TCRalphabeta T cells and CD19 B cells. Transplant recipients were children who received TCRalphabeta/CD19-depleted allogeneic hematopoietic cell grafts. As to this clonotype: Its cognate antigen has yet to be identified. No much larger clone exists at a distance of one base, and base qualities are not known.

What the study reported, not specific to this receptor: The high TCRbeta diversity at day 60 in some patients was ascribed to recipient T cells and intrathymic progenitors that had survived conditioning. The apparently early recovery of alphabetaT-cell counts about two months after transplant reportedly depended on only several hundred rapidly expanded clones that came from non-depleted graft cells. Over the following months the frequencies of hyperexpanded clones went down, and after one year T-cell counts and TCRbeta diversity were mostly credited to newly produced T cells.

The library was generated by PCR. Instrument on record: Illumina HiSeq 2500. To normalize quantification of the TCRbeta repertoire, the TCR libraries were built with molecular barcoding that relied on unique molecular identifiers. TCRdb trimmed public reads at Q25 via fastp, called clones via MiXCR and kept in-frame beta chains. Rows merge per CDR3 protein into single entries with the most common DNA and genes. The sample has about 180,000 distinct CDR3 sequences on record, over 8.5% of them singletons. Less than 15% of the sample is taken by the ten largest. The receptor's source is a boy aged 2 to 9 with acute myeloid leukemia, due to receive a stem cell transplant. The sample here was PBMCs, taken before TCRalphabeta/CD19-depleted stem cell transplant.

The DNA is TGTGCCAGCAGTGCAGGACTAAACAATGAGCAGTTCTTC. Its protein reads: CASSAGLNNEQFF. Recombination connected TRBV6-1 to TRBJ2-1; the D region possibly corresponds to TRBD2 (6 bases align). Spanning cysteine to phenylalanine, the CDR3 consists of 13 amino acids. The DNA shown is the 39-base CDR3, in frame from base 1. V is reduced by 4 bases and J by 5 bases, leaving a spacing of 9 bases between them. The germline V gene encodes CDR1 MNHNS and CDR2 SASEGT.